These 6 T cell receptor beta chains originate from one sample sequenced in a study of a mutant IDH1 vaccine in newly diagnosed glioma. Time point meaning: baseline, week 1 (first vaccination visit). Treatment here: pre-vaccination baseline after standard-of-care therapy. Repertoires were generated with immunoSEQ multiplex PCR, while TCRdb's copy carries only in-frame clones and drops some. The repertoire has about 46,000 clones, around 86% of them found once; the top ten carry around 2.5%. Sample: PBMCs, taken from a glioma patient treated with radiotherapy, temozolomide or both. Receptors were obtained from a middle-aged man with glioma.

This chain joins TRBV27 and TRBJ2-7, with 14 bases fitting TRBD2. Trimming at V came to 6 bases and at J to 3 bases, leaving 1 base not matched to a gene. CDR1 and CDR2 from the germline V gene are MNHEY and SMNVEV (reference sequence). The CDR3 loop spans 14 amino acids. The CDR3 protein is CASRGLAGVYEQYF. The CDR3 bases are TGTGCCAGCAGGGGACTAGCGGGAGTCTACGAGCAGTACTTC.

The V gene is TRBV27, the J gene TRBJ2-7; D call uncertain. The CDR3 consists of 15 residues. V dropped 1 base and J dropped 2 bases, with 12 bases sitting between them. The germline V gene has CDR1 MNHEY and CDR2 SMNVEV (reference sequence). The CDR3 nucleotides read TGTGCCAGCAGTTTATTTGGGGTCCAGACCTACGAGCAGTACTTC. Amino acid sequence: CASSLFGVQTYEQYF.

V gene TRBV7-7 combines with J gene TRBJ2-6; TRBD2 matches 7 bases. CDR3 length: 18 amino acids. Germline V gene lookup returns CDR1 SSHAT and CDR2 FNYEAQ (reference sequence). V dropped 4 bases and J dropped 0; count of bases not matched to a gene: 9. The CDR3 loop is CASSWGGLFSSGANVLTF. In nucleotides, the CDR3 is TGTGCCAGCAGCTGGGGGGGTCTATTTAGCTCTGGGGCCAACGTCCTGACTTTC.

The chain carries TRBV6-5 and TRBJ1-4; D possibly corresponds to TRBD1 (6 bases). Per the germline V gene, CDR1 is MNHEY and CDR2 is SVGAGI. The CDR3 contains 14 residues. V was pared by 3 bases and J by 6 bases, with 11 bases between. CDR3 sequence reads: CASSYGRGHEKLFF. The DNA for the CDR3 is TGTGCCAGCAGTTATGGCAGGGGACATGAAAAACTGTTTTTT.

Concerning this clone: Additional DNA sequences in this sample encode the identical CDR3. The CDR3 is CASSLTGYEQYF. CDR3 in DNA: TGTGCCAGCAGTTTGACAGGCTACGAGCAGTACTTC. This chain joins TRBV27 and TRBJ2-7, with D perhaps TRBD1 (6 bases). The germline V and J ends were trimmed by 3 bases and 3 bases, with 6 bases remaining between them. The CDR3 has 12 residues. Germline V CDR1 and CDR2: MNHEY, SMNVEV (reference sequence).

DNA of the CDR3: TGTGCTAGTGGTTTGAGCCTAGCGGCCGGCACAGATACGCAGTATTTT. This sequence encodes CASGLSLAAGTDTQYF. The V and J genes are TRBV12-5 and TRBJ2-3; 7 nucleotides align to TRBD2. Germline V gene lookup returns CDR1 LGHNT and CDR2 FRNRAP. V lost 2 bases and J lost 1; bases outside the gene matches: 6. The CDR3 totals 16 residues.